The 32 T cell receptor beta chains reported below all come from one sample, sequenced in a study of human T cells and chemical hapten exposure. TCRdb re-called the RACE reads through MiXCR, storing one row per CDR3 protein. The sample consists of approximately 260,000 distinct CDR3 sequences, around 7.7% of them appearing once. Time point: pre-sensitization, week 0. Treatment here: therapeutic diphenylcyclopropenone sensitization with weekly scalp DPC. The sequencing here drew on whole blood, taken in connection with sensitization to the hapten diphenylcyclopropenone (DPC). The source is a man between 18 and 35 years old with alopecia areata. Some clones in this sample may be carry-over from other donors' samples.

This clonotype has at least ten counts. The rearrangement links TRBV27 to TRBJ1-1; no clear D. The CDR3 loop spans 13 amino acids. Germline V CDR1 and CDR2: MNHEY, SMNVEV (reference sequence). The ends were cut back, 5 bases at V and 5 bases at J, with 12 bases in the middle. CDR3 in DNA: TGTGCCAGCAGTCTCAGAGGAACGACTGAAGCTTTCTTT. It codes for CASSLRGTTEAFF.

V is TRBV5-1 and J is TRBJ2-5; 9 bases line up with TRBD1. J was trimmed by 4 bases and V by 4 bases; bases with no gene match: 14. CDR1 is SGHRS, CDR2 YFSETQ, per germline. The CDR3 runs to 17 residues. CDR3 protein: CASSISRRDREAETQYF. CDR3 DNA sequence: TGCGCCAGCAGCATCTCCCGCAGGGACAGGGAGGCAGAGACCCAGTACTTC.

This clonotype was seen a handful of times. The V call is TRBV14, the J call TRBJ1-6, with D tentatively TRBD1 (6 bases). The CDR3 extends over 14 amino acids. CDR1 SGHDN and CDR2 FVKESK come from the germline V gene. V lost 2 bases and J 7 bases, leaving 9 bases between the germline ends. The CDR3, as DNA: TGTGCCAGCAGCCAATTAGGGGGAAATTCACCCCTCCACTTT. Amino acid sequence: CASSQLGGNSPLHF.

V gene TRBV7-3 combines with J gene TRBJ2-2, with 8 bases lining up with TRBD1. CDR1 SGHTA and CDR2 FQGTGA come from the germline V gene. Trimming at V came to 0 bases and at J to 5 bases, leaving 2 bases not matched to a gene. This CDR3 region has 15 residues. CDR3 nucleotides: TGTGCCAGCAGCTTAACGTACAGGGGGACCGGGGAGCTGTTTTTT. Amino acids: CASSLTYRGTGELFF.

This clonotype has more than one count but fewer than ten. This chain links TRBV27 with TRBJ1-1; 10 positions match TRBD1. This CDR3 is 15 amino acids long. CDR1 and CDR2 (germline): MNHEY, SMNVEV (reference sequence). V lost 8 bases to trimming and J lost 4 bases; unmatched junction nucleotides: 10. CDR3 coding DNA: TGTGCCAGCCAGCGCCGGGGACAGGGGATCACTGAAGCTTTCTTT. Translating gives CASQRRGQGITEAFF.

The gene calls are TRBV6-2 or TRBV6-3 and TRBJ2-1; D might be TRBD1 (5 bases). The V gene's germline CDR1 is MNHEY and CDR2 SVGEGT. This CDR3 is built from 12 residues. V was clipped by 2 bases and J by 8 bases, with 7 bases between them. This CDR3 is CASSYEGDEQFF. In DNA, the CDR3 is TGTGCCAGCAGTTACGAAGGGGATGAGCAGTTCTTC.

This clonotype came up a few times. The gene calls are TRBV5-1 and TRBJ2-1, with TRBD1 matching 10 bases. CDR3 length equals 16 residues. Trimming removed 4 bases from V and 4 bases from J; junction bases left unmatched: 8. CDR1 SGHRS and CDR2 YFSETQ come from the germline V gene. The CDR3 loop reads CASSVPGQGRYNEQFF. CDR3 in DNA: TGCGCCAGCAGCGTACCGGGACAGGGGAGGTACAATGAGCAGTTCTTC.

This clonotype has a count of ten or more. The CDR3 DNA sequence: TGTGCCAGCAGTTTATTTGGTCCGGGGGGCCAAGAGACCCAGTACTTC. Translating it yields CASSLFGPGGQETQYF. The rearrangement uses TRBV27 and TRBJ2-5; 7 bases are a match to TRBD2. In germline, CDR1 is MNHEY, CDR2 SMNVEV (reference sequence). The V gene end was trimmed by 1 base and the J gene end by 1 base; junction bases not matched to a gene: 6. This CDR3 is 16 amino acids long.

Note on this clonotype: A much larger clone lies a single base off, so this may be a read error. The rearrangement links TRBV3-1 to TRBJ1-3, with D possibly TRBD1 on 5 matching bases. Between the trimmed V and J ends, which lost 2 bases and 0 bases, there was a span of 8 bases. The germline gives CDR1 LGHDT, CDR2 YNNKEL (reference sequence). The CDR3 covers 15 residues. Written as DNA, the CDR3 is TGTGCCAGCAGCCAACAGGGCCACTCTGGAAACACCATATATTTT. Translation: CASSQQGHSGNTIYF.

The chain couples TRBV7-9 to TRBJ2-3, with D uncertain. This CDR3 has 16 amino acids. Germline V gives CDR1 SEHNR, CDR2 FQNEAQ (reference sequence). Trimming took 5 bases from V and 1 from J, leaving 16 bases between them. CDR3 sequence (DNA): TGTGCCAGCAGCCCCCCTCTCCGGGCGGGCACAGATACGCAGTATTTT. Its translation: CASSPPLRAGTDTQYF.

Comments on this clonotype: One end of the junction varies from germline; a read error may be responsible. The chain combines TRBV28 with TRBJ2-7; 9 nucleotides match TRBD1. The germline gives CDR1 MDHEN, CDR2 SYDVKM. The CDR3 runs 15 residues. The CDR3 sequence is CTSSSGGQGTYEQYF. The CDR3 coding sequence is TGTACCAGCAGTTCTGGGGGACAGGGAACCTACGAGCAGTACTTC.

This clonotype was seen at least ten times. The CDR3 DNA sequence: TGTGCCAGCAGTGAAGGACGGTCCGGCGGGGTCACTGAAGCTTTCTTT. This codes for CASSEGRSGGVTEAFF. The chain recombines TRBV2 with TRBJ1-1; D is undetermined. Trimming cost V 1 base and J 4 bases, with 16 bases left between them. CDR3 length: 16 amino acids. CDR1 and CDR2 (germline): SNHLY, FYNNEI.

This clonotype appeared a few times. V is TRBV2 and J is TRBJ1-5, with D maybe TRBD1 (5 bases). This CDR3 is 15 amino acids long. CDR1 is SNHLY, CDR2 FYNNEI, per germline. V gave up 3 bases and J gave up 1 base, with 10 bases separating them. CDR3 bases: TGTGCCAGCAGTGAGTCAGGGTGGAGCAATCAGCCCCAGCATTTT. Its protein product is CASSESGWSNQPQHF.

This chain links TRBV6-5 with TRBJ1-4; TRBD1 matches 10 bases. The CDR3 length is 16 residues. From germline, CDR1 is MNHEY and CDR2 SVGAGI. After removal of 1 base from V and 8 bases from J, the junction contained 7 bases not matched to a gene. The CDR3 loop reads CASSYLATGGSEKLFF. The CDR3 DNA reads as TGTGCCAGCAGTTACTTGGCGACAGGGGGCTCGGAAAAACTGTTTTTT.

This clonotype was recorded at least ten times. This chain links TRBV2 with TRBJ2-3; 8 positions match TRBD1. This CDR3 contains 14 residues. V gave up 8 bases and J gave up 1 base; unmatched junction bases: 5. Germline V gene sequence: CDR1 SNHLY, CDR2 FYNNEI. Here the CDR3 DNA reads TGTGCCAGCGGACAGGGTAGGCGCACAGATACGCAGTATTTT. Encoded protein: CASGQGRRTDTQYF.

DNA for the CDR3: TGTGCCAGCAGTTCATCACTAGGGGGTGAGCAGTTCTTC. It specifies CASSSSLGGEQFF. The chain combines TRBV12-3 or TRBV12-4 with TRBJ2-1, with a tentative D call TRBD1 (6 bases). Trimming took 4 bases from V and 9 from J, leaving 13 bases between them. There are 13 residues in the CDR3.

This clonotype was seen at least ten times. The chain carries TRBV24-1 and TRBJ2-1, with D perhaps TRBD2 (5 bases). Germline CDR1 is KGHDR and CDR2 is SFDVKD. Trimming removed 4 bases from V and 7 bases from J, with 13 bases in between. This CDR3 is built from 14 residues. CDR3 loop: CATSDGGPPNEQFF. In DNA form, the CDR3 reads TGTGCCACCAGTGACGGCGGGCCACCGAATGAGCAGTTCTTC.

The chain is built from TRBV3-1 and TRBJ2-7; D is uncertain. Germline CDR1 and CDR2: LGHDT and YNNKEL (reference sequence). Trimming pared 1 base from V and 2 bases from J, leaving 9 bases between. The CDR3 runs to 14 residues. The CDR3 region is CASSQVNAPYEQYF. The CDR3 DNA follows: TGTGCCAGCAGCCAAGTGAACGCACCCTACGAGCAGTACTTC.

This clonotype has ten or more counts. The chain is built from TRBV20-1 and TRBJ2-5; 7 bases map to TRBD2. In germline, CDR1 is DFQATT, CDR2 SNEGSKA (reference sequence). With 3 bases clipped from V and 3 bases from J, the junction kept 10 bases outside the gene matches. This CDR3 is built from 15 residues. The CDR3 protein is CSARRAGTNKETQYF. CDR3 nucleotide sequence: TGCAGTGCTAGGAGGGCCGGGACTAACAAAGAGACCCAGTACTTC.

At least ten counts were recorded for this clonotype. CDR3 in DNA: TGTGCCAGCAGCTTTGCAGGGAACACTGAAGCTTTCTTT. It codes for CASSFAGNTEAFF. The rearrangement links TRBV7-9 to TRBJ1-1; D is undetermined. CDR3 length: 13 amino acids. Trimming stripped 3 bases from V and 1 base from J, with 6 bases between. Germline V lookup: CDR1 SEHNR, CDR2 FQNEAQ (reference sequence).

CDR3 sequence: CASSESGGNSPLHF. The CDR3, as DNA: TGTGCCAGCAGTGAAAGCGGGGGCAACTCACCCCTCCACTTT. The rearrangement joins TRBV2 to TRBJ1-6; possible D gene TRBD1, 6 bases. The V gene lost 2 bases and the J gene lost 10 bases, with 12 bases spanning the gap. The CDR3 is 14 residues long. Germline assignment: CDR1 SNHLY and CDR2 FYNNEI. Variable domain in full (rest from reference TRBV2 and TRBJ1-6): EPEVTQTPSHQVTQMGQEVILRCVPISNHLYFYWYRQILGQKVEFLVSFYNNEISEKSEIFDDQFSVERPDGSNFTLKIRSTKLEDSAMYFCASSESGGNSPLHFGNGTRLTVT.

This clonotype showed up many times. This sequence joins TRBV12-3 or TRBV12-4 and TRBJ1-1; D unclear. There are 14 residues in the CDR3. V was trimmed by 5 bases and J by 0 bases, leaving 10 bases between them. CDR3 DNA: TGTGCCAGCAGTCGCAACTACATGAACACTGAAGCTTTCTTT. Protein: CASSRNYMNTEAFF.

The chain joins TRBV12-3 or TRBV12-4 to TRBJ1-1; D not certain. The ends were cut back, 6 bases at V and 6 bases at J, with 17 bases in the middle. The CDR3 contains 14 residues. CDR3 region: CASSHTSSTSEAFF. The CDR3 DNA is TGTGCCAGCAGCCATACGAGCTCCACCTCTGAAGCTTTCTTT.

This clonotype has just a few counts. The V and J genes are TRBV3-2 and TRBJ1-1; whether TRBD1, the table's D call, matches the DNA was not checked. TRBV3-2 is a pseudogene. The CDR3 extends over 12 amino acids. CDR3 bases: TGTGCCACCCAAGGGGGTTACACTGAAGCTTTCTTT. This sequence encodes CATQGGYTEAFF.

This clonotype appeared a few times. The gene calls are TRBV7-3 and TRBJ2-3; maybe TRBD1 (6 bases). The CDR3 runs 18 residues. The germline gives CDR1 SGHTA, CDR2 FQGTGA. V lost 2 bases and J lost 3, with 21 bases in between. The CDR3, as DNA: TGTGCCAGCAGCTTATCCAAGGACAGCAAGGGACCGACAGATACGCAGTATTTT. This sequence encodes CASSLSKDSKGPTDTQYF.

The table lists this clonotype with many counts. The gene calls are TRBV24-1 and TRBJ1-1, with D maybe TRBD1 (6 bases). The germline V gene encodes CDR1 KGHDR and CDR2 SFDVKD. The CDR3 length is 13 residues. Trimming cost V 4 bases and J 9 bases, with 14 bases left between them. This CDR3 reads CATSDGGTSQAFF. CDR3 in DNA: TGTGCCACCAGTGACGGAGGGACAAGTCAAGCTTTCTTT.

This clonotype came up a few times. V usage is TRBV7-2 and J usage is TRBJ1-3; TRBD1 aligns across 9 bases. The CDR3 loop spans 16 amino acids. The junction had 14 bases not matched to a gene; V was cut back by 6 bases and J by 8 bases. The germline CDR1 and CDR2 sequences are SGHTA and FQGNSA. CDR3 bases: TGTGCCAGCAGTCTCCAGCCGGACAGGGGCTCGGACACCATATATTTT. Translation: CASSLQPDRGSDTIYF.

This clonotype was detected many times. The genes are TRBV3-1 and TRBJ2-7; 9 bases fit TRBD1. The germline V gene has CDR1 LGHDT and CDR2 YNNKEL (reference sequence). The trim removed 7 bases at V and 4 bases at J, leaving 5 bases unmatched. The CDR3 has 13 amino acids. CDR3 coding DNA: TGTGCCAGCAACCGGGGACAGGGATACGAGCAGTACTTC. Its translation is CASNRGQGYEQYF.

The table lists this clonotype with a few counts. The chain uses TRBV6-2 or TRBV6-3 and TRBJ1-5; tentative D call: TRBD1 (6 bases). The CDR3 extends over 13 amino acids. Germline V gene sequence: CDR1 MNHEY, CDR2 SVGEGT. The germline V and J ends were trimmed by 5 bases and 6 bases, with 11 bases remaining between them. CDR3 amino acids: CASSPTGFQPQHF. The DNA for the CDR3 is TGTGCCAGCAGTCCTACAGGGTTTCAGCCCCAGCATTTT.

A few counts support this clonotype. This chain uses TRBV24-1 with TRBJ1-1; D gene unclear. V lost 5 bases and J 6 bases, leaving 27 bases between the germline ends. From germline, CDR1 is KGHDR and CDR2 SFDVKD. The CDR3 runs 18 residues. DNA of the CDR3: TGTGCCACCAGTGCCTTGGGAGACTACCGCGGGAGAGGAGCTGAAGCTTTCTTT. This gives the protein CATSALGDYRGRGAEAFF.

V and J are TRBV4-1 and TRBJ1-2; D gene unclear. Looked up from germline, CDR1 is MGHRA and CDR2 is YSYEKL. The CDR3 covers 13 residues. Trimming removed 0 bases at V and 4 bases at J, with 6 bases between. CDR3 sequence (DNA): TGCGCCAGCAGCCAAGACAACCTCTATGGCTACACCTTC. Its translation is CASSQDNLYGYTF.

In this sample, this clonotype turned up a few times. The chain recombines TRBV29-1 with TRBJ1-5; 8 bases map to TRBD1. The CDR3 runs to 12 residues. In germline, CDR1 is SQVTM, CDR2 ANQGSEA. With V trimmed by 6 bases and J by 7 bases, 5 bases remained unmatched. CDR3 region: CSVQGAGQPQHF. CDR3 in DNA: TGCAGCGTCCAGGGGGCGGGACAGCCCCAGCATTTT. Combining the CDR3 with reference TRBV29-1 and TRBJ1-5 gives the whole variable domain SAVISQKPSRDICQRGTSLTIQCQVDSQVTMMFWYRQQPGQSLTLIATANQGSEATYESGFVIDKFPISRPNLTFSTLTVSNMSPEDSSIYLCSVQGAGQPQHFGDGTRLSIL.